This section outlines one TCR beta chain sequence together with its context. Distinct nucleotide sequences in the sample also encode this CDR3. V lost 1 base, J lost 1 base, and 7 bases lay in between. From germline, CDR1 is SEHNR and CDR2 FQNEAQ (reference sequence). The CDR3 is 14 amino acids. This entry belongs to a study of blood T cell repertoires in COVID-19. Across the study: Samples representing acute and convalescent COVID-19 were sourced from the United States, Italy and Spain. T cells, B-cell-depleted T cells, or PBMCs supplied cDNA or gDNA.

Methods used by the authors: Reference gene primer amplification yielded estimated nucleated cell counts. The method was immunoSEQ multiplex PCR; TCRdb's version includes in-frame clones alone and lacks a portion of them. V, J and clone size were drawn from that table, and D and trimming were deduced from the DNA. In the table there are 80,000 to 100,000 clones, roughly 87% of which are singletons. What was sequenced was peripheral blood. This clonotype originated in a woman aged 45-60 years with active or convalescent COVID-19. This chain joins TRBV7-9 and TRBJ1-1, with D possibly being TRBD1 (5 bases). The CDR3 sequence is CASSLGQGNTEAFF. DNA for the CDR3: TGTGCCAGCAGCTTAGGGCAGGGGAACACTGAAGCTTTCTTT.